Below, 23 T cell receptor beta chains from the same sample are listed, as sequenced in a study of T cell responses to AZD1222 COVID-19 vaccine. Libraries were prepared by immunoSEQ multiplex PCR; TCRdb keeps only in-frame clonotypes and omits some of them. This table holds roughly 120,000 clones, around 84% found once. Sample: peripheral blood, taken on day 0 of AZD1222 vaccination. The receptors here all came from an adult in good health.

This chain connects TRBV18 to TRBJ2-3; 7 bases agree with TRBD1. J was trimmed by 4 bases and V by 2 bases; bases with no gene match: 15. Germline V gene data show CDR1 as KGHSH and CDR2 as LQKENI. This CDR3 is 18 amino acids long. CDR3 protein: CASSPGSNRGITADTQYF. The CDR3 nucleotides are TGTGCCAGCTCACCAGGATCAAACAGGGGTATCACGGCAGATACGCAGTATTTT.

The rearrangement joins TRBV9 to TRBJ2-1, with no clear D. Per the germline V gene, CDR1 is SGDLS and CDR2 is YYNGEE. Between the trimmed V and J ends, which lost 0 bases and 6 bases, there was a span of 10 bases. The CDR3 has 14 residues. The CDR3 nucleotides read TGTGCCAGCAGCGTAGCTTGGCTTACCAATGAGCAGTTCTTC. Protein sequence: CASSVAWLTNEQFF.

The chain carries TRBV18 and TRBJ2-3, with TRBD2 identical over 15 bases. Looked up from germline, CDR1 is KGHSH and CDR2 is LQKENI. This CDR3 is 17 amino acids long. V shed 3 bases, J shed 6 bases, and the junction held 7 bases outside the gene matches. This chain's CDR3 is CASSPGLAGGGMDTQYF. The CDR3 DNA is TGTGCCAGCTCACCGGGACTAGCGGGAGGCGGTATGGATACGCAGTATTTT.

This chain joins TRBV5-4 and TRBJ1-5; the D is unclear. Trimming cost V 0 bases and J 7 bases, with 11 bases left between them. Germline V gene lookup returns CDR1 SGHNT and CDR2 YYREEE (reference sequence). CDR3 length equals 14 residues. The CDR3 protein is CASSLEGKGQPQHF. CDR3 in DNA: TGTGCCAGCAGCTTGGAAGGGAAAGGACAGCCCCAGCATTTT.

The CDR3 DNA reads as TGTGCCAGCAGTTACTCAACAGGGTATGGCTACACCTTC. Translating gives CASSYSTGYGYTF. The gene calls are TRBV6-5 and TRBJ1-2, with D tentatively TRBD1 (6 bases). Trimming pared 0 bases from V and 5 bases from J, leaving 7 bases between. The V gene's germline CDR1 is MNHEY and CDR2 SVGAGI. The CDR3 is made up of 13 amino acids.

The rearrangement links TRBV6-5 to TRBJ2-7; 9 positions agree with TRBD1. The CDR3 consists of 13 residues. In germline, CDR1 is MNHEY, CDR2 SVGAGI. V shed 0 bases, J shed 6 bases, and the junction held 0 bases outside the gene matches. Here the CDR3 DNA reads TGTGCCAGCAGTTACTCGACAGGGGGCGAGCAGTACTTC. Residues: CASSYSTGGEQYF.

The J gene is TRBJ1-2, the V gene TRBV29-1; D remains ambiguous. The V gene's germline CDR1 is SQVTM and CDR2 ANQGSEA. This CDR3 is built from 12 residues. Trimming removed 2 bases from V and 4 bases from J, with 8 bases in between. In nucleotides, the CDR3 is TGCAGCGTTGAATATCGCTGCTATGGCTACACCTTC. Residues: CSVEYRCYGYTF.

The J gene is TRBJ1-6, the V gene TRBV9, with D perhaps TRBD1 (6 bases). Germline V gives CDR1 SGDLS, CDR2 YYNGEE. The CDR3 runs 15 residues. Trimming removed 1 base from V and 3 bases from J, with 8 bases in between. CDR3 sequence (DNA): TGTGCCAGCAGCGTATCGACAGGCTATAATTCACCCCTCCACTTT. As protein: CASSVSTGYNSPLHF. Drawing the rest from reference TRBV9 and TRBJ1-6, the complete variable domain is DSGVTQTPKHLITATGQRVTLRCSPRSGDLSVYWYQQSLDQGLQFLIQYYNGEERAKGNILERFSAQQFPDLHSELNLSSLELGDSALYFCASSVSTGYNSPLHFGNGTRLTVT.

The CDR3 here is CASSYSGSSTDTQYF. The CDR3 region has the DNA TGTGCCAGCAGTTACTCGGGCAGTAGCACAGATACGCAGTATTTT. The genes are TRBV6-5 and TRBJ2-3; D not resolved. CDR3 size: 15 residues. Trimming removed 0 bases from V and 0 bases from J, with 7 bases in between. CDR1 and CDR2 (germline): MNHEY, SVGAGI.

The chain joins TRBV4-1 to TRBJ1-2, with unresolved D. The V and J ends lost 6 bases and 2 bases respectively, with 7 bases between them. Looked up from germline, CDR1 is MGHRA and CDR2 is YSYEKL. The CDR3 sequence is 12 residues long. CDR3 sequence reads: CASRAENYGYTF. CDR3 nucleotides: TGCGCCAGCAGGGCAGAAAACTATGGCTACACCTTC.

This clone has just a few counts. V is TRBV2 and J is TRBJ1-1; weak D call: TRBD1 (5 bases). The CDR3 is 13 residues long. V was cut by 8 bases and J by 5 bases, with 15 bases left in between. CDR1 and CDR2 from the germline V gene are SNHLY and FYNNEI. The CDR3 here is CASVQGGQTEAFF. CDR3 nucleotide sequence: TGTGCCAGCGTCCAGGGCGGGCAAACTGAAGCTTTCTTT.

The J gene is TRBJ2-1, the V gene TRBV19; 8 nucleotides agree with TRBD1. This CDR3 contains 18 residues. The V segment lost 1 base and the J segment 4 bases; nucleotides outside the gene matches: 12. Looked up from germline, CDR1 is LNHDA and CDR2 is SQIVND (reference sequence). The CDR3 nucleotides are TGTGCCAGTAGTATAGGTCGGGCAGGGGGCGCGAGTTACAATGAGCAGTTCTTC. As protein: CASSIGRAGGASYNEQFF.

This chain joins TRBV18 and TRBJ2-7, with TRBD1 matching 8 bases. The germline V gene has CDR1 KGHSH and CDR2 LQKENI. J lost 3 bases, V lost 6 bases, and 13 bases had no gene match. The CDR3 is 16 amino acids. This chain's CDR3 is CASSRQGASDNYEQYF. CDR3 nucleotide sequence: TGTGCCAGCTCTCGTCAGGGGGCATCGGATAACTACGAGCAGTACTTC.

The genes are TRBV3-1 (or the pseudogene TRBV3-2) and TRBJ1-5, with D possibly TRBD1 on 5 matching bases. V lost 3 bases to trimming and J lost 6 bases, with 12 bases between them. The length of the CDR3 is 14 residues. Germline assignment: CDR1 LGHDT and CDR2 YNNKEL (reference sequence). The CDR3 region is CASSHGQGFQPQHF. CDR3 DNA sequence: TGTGCCAGCAGCCACGGGCAGGGTTTTCAGCCCCAGCATTTT.

The table lists this clone with a count of one. The rearrangement joins TRBV2 to TRBJ2-5; D tentatively reads TRBD1 or TRBD2 (5 bases each). Trimming stripped 11 bases from V and 4 bases from J, with 14 bases between. Per the germline V gene, CDR1 is SNHLY and CDR2 is FYNNEI. CDR3 length: 12 residues. CDR3 sequence reads: CAGTGEGETQYF. The CDR3 bases are TGTGCCGGCACAGGCGAGGGAGAGACCCAGTACTTC.

The chain is built from TRBV7-2 and TRBJ1-2; 7 nucleotides match TRBD1. The V gene end was trimmed by 3 bases and the J gene end by 0 bases; junction bases not matched to a gene: 4. The CDR3 length is 15 residues. Germline lookup yields CDR1 SGHTA and CDR2 FQGNSA. The CDR3 here is CASSFPGTANYGYTF. The CDR3 coding sequence is TGTGCCAGCAGCTTTCCCGGGACAGCTAACTATGGCTACACCTTC.

The V and J genes are TRBV7-9 and TRBJ1-6; TRBD1 aligns across 7 bases. The CDR3 contains 14 residues. Per germline, CDR1 SEHNR and CDR2 FQNEAQ (reference sequence). The ends lost 5 bases at V and 7 bases at J; junction bases unmatched: 5. The CDR3 DNA reads TGTGCCAGCAGCGGAGAGACAGGGAATTCACCCCTCCACTTT. It specifies CASSGETGNSPLHF.

The DNA of the CDR3 is TGTGCCAGCAGGGGGAGGAGCACTGAAGCTTTCTTT. This gives the protein CASRGRSTEAFF. The chain uses TRBV7-9 and TRBJ1-1; D gene uncertain. This CDR3 contains 12 residues. Trimming stripped 6 bases from V and 4 bases from J, with 9 bases between. Germline assignment: CDR1 SEHNR and CDR2 FQNEAQ (reference sequence).

This clone came up once. The chain links TRBV6-1 to TRBJ1-2; tentative D call: TRBD1 (5 bases). The CDR3 has 15 amino acids. The V gene lost 1 base and the J gene lost 3 bases, with 12 bases spanning the gap. Germline values: CDR1 MNHNS, CDR2 SASEGT. The CDR3 here is CASSEDVRVDYGYTF. For the CDR3, the DNA is TGTGCCAGCAGTGAAGATGTCAGGGTCGACTATGGCTACACCTTC.

The rearrangement uses TRBV19 and TRBJ2-1; 14 bases agree with TRBD2. V dropped 4 bases and J dropped 7; count of bases not matched to a gene: 3. The CDR3 has 15 residues. Germline V CDR1 and CDR2: LNHDA, SQIVND (reference sequence). This CDR3 reads CASSKGTSGGNEQFF. In nucleotides, the CDR3 is TGTGCCAGTAGTAAAGGGACTAGCGGGGGAAATGAGCAGTTCTTC.

The chain links TRBV7-8 to TRBJ1-2; no firm D call. The CDR3 length is 14 residues. V lost 0 bases, J lost 0 bases, and 5 bases lay in between. Germline values: CDR1 SGHVS, CDR2 FQNEAQ. The CDR3 loop reads CASSLAQTNYGYTF. Here the CDR3 DNA reads TGTGCCAGCAGCTTAGCACAAACTAACTATGGCTACACCTTC.

The rearrangement joins TRBV7-6 to TRBJ2-2; 10 bases fit TRBD1. In germline, CDR1 is SGHVS, CDR2 FNYEAQ. Trimming at V came to 4 bases and at J to 4 bases, leaving 3 bases not matched to a gene. This CDR3 has 15 amino acids. The CDR3 sequence is CASSSWDRGTGELFF. The CDR3 DNA reads TGTGCCAGCAGCTCTTGGGACAGGGGCACCGGGGAGCTGTTTTTT.

V and J are TRBV12-2 and TRBJ2-3; the table names TRBD2, a call not compared with the DNA. TRBV12-2 represents a pseudogene. The CDR3 is made up of 18 amino acids. The CDR3, as DNA: TGTGCAAGTCGCCCTACTAGCGGGAGGCCTACTAGCACAGATACGCAGTATTTT. This gives the protein CASRPTSGRPTSTDTQYF.